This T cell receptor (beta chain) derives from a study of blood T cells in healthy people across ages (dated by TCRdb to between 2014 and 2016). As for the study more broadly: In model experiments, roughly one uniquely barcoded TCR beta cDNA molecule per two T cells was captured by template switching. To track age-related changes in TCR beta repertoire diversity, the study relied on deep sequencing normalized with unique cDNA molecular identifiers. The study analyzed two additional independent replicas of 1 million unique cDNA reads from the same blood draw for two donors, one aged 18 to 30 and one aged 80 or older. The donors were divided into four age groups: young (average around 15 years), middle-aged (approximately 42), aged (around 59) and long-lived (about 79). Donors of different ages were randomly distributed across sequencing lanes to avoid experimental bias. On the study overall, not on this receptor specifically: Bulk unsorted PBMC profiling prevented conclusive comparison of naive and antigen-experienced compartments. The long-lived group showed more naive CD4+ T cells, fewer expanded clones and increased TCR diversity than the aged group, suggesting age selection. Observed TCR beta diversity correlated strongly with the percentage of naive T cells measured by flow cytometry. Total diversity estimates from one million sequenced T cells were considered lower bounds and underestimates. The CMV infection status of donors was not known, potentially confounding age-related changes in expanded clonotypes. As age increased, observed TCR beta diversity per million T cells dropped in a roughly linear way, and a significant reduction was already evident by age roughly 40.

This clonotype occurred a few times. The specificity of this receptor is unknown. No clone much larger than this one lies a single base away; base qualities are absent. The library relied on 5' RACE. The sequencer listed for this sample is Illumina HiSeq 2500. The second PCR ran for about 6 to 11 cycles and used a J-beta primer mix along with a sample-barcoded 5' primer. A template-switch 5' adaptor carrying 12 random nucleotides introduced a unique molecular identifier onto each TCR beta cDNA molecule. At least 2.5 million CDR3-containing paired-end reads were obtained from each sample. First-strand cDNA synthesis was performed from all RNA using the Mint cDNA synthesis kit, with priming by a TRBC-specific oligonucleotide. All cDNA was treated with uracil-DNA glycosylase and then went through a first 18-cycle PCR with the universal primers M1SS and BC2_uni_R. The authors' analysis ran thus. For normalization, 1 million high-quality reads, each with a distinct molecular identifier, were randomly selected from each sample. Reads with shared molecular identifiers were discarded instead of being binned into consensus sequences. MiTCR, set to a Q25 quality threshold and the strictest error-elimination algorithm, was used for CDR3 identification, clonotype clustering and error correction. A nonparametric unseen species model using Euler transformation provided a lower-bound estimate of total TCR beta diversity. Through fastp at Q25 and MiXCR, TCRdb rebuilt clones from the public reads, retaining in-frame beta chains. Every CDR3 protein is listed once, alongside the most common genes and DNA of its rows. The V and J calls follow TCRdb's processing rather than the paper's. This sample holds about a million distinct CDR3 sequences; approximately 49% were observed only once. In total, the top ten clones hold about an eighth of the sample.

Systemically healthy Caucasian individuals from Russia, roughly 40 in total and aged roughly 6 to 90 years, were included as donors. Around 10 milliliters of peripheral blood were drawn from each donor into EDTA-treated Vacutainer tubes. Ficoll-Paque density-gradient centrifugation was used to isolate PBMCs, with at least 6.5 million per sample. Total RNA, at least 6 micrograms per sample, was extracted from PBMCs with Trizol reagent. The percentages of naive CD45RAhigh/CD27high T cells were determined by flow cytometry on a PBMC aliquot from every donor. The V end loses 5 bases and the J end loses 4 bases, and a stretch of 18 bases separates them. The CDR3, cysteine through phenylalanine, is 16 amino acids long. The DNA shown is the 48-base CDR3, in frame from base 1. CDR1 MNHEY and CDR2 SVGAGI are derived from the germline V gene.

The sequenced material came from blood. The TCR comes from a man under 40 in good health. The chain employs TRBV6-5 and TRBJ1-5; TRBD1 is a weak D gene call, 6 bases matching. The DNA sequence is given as TGTGCCAGCAGTCCCGGGACACCCCGGAGAAATCAGCCCCAGCATTTT. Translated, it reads CASSPGTPRRNQPQHF.